The 28 T cell receptor beta chains in this list originate from one sample, sequenced in a study of blood T cell repertoires in COVID-19. Assay used: immunoSEQ multiplex PCR; TCRdb lists only in-frame clones, some missing. This table holds 200,000 to 250,000 clones, approximately 81% found once. The sequenced material came from peripheral blood. Receptors were obtained from a man between 25 and 39 years old with active or convalescent COVID-19.

This rearrangement joins TRBV20-1 to TRBJ2-1; D call uncertain. CDR1 is DFQATT, CDR2 SNEGSKA, per germline (reference sequence). The germline V and J ends were trimmed by 3 bases and 0 bases, with 9 bases remaining between them. The CDR3 has 14 amino acids. The CDR3 nucleotides are TGCAGTGCTAGTGGATGGAGCTCCTACAATGAGCAGTTCTTC. Protein product: CSASGWSSYNEQFF.

The gene calls are TRBV2 and TRBJ2-1; 10 bases fit TRBD2. This CDR3 is 14 amino acids long. V lost 6 bases and J lost 8; bases outside the gene matches: 7. Per germline, CDR1 SNHLY and CDR2 FYNNEI. The CDR3 is CASRPSGGADEQFF. The CDR3 DNA reads as TGTGCCAGCAGACCGAGCGGGGGGGCCGATGAGCAGTTCTTC.

The V call is TRBV30, the J call TRBJ2-5, with 7 bases fitting TRBD1. Trimming removed 3 bases from V and 4 bases from J; junction bases left unmatched: 5. The CDR3 length is 13 residues. Germline V gene sequence: CDR1 GTSNPN, CDR2 SVGIG (reference sequence). The CDR3: CAWRRGPGETQYF. The CDR3 DNA reads as TGTGCCTGGAGGAGGGGGCCCGGAGAGACCCAGTACTTC.

This clone was seen a handful of times. The chain combines TRBV3-1 (or the pseudogene TRBV3-2) with TRBJ2-5; possible D gene TRBD1, 7 bases. The V end lost 3 bases, the J end lost 2 bases, and 19 bases lay between the germline ends. CDR1 and CDR2 from the germline V gene are LGHDT and YNNKEL (reference sequence). This CDR3 is built from 17 residues. CDR3 nucleotide sequence: TGTGCCAGCAGCCATGTAGGGCGGGACAGACTTCAAGAGACCCAGTACTTC. Translated: CASSHVGRDRLQETQYF.

There are a few counts of this clone. This chain uses TRBV10-3 with TRBJ1-5; 7 bases align to TRBD1. CDR3 length: 14 residues. With V trimmed by 0 bases and J by 7 bases, 3 bases remained unmatched. Germline loops: CDR1 ENHRY, CDR2 SYGVKD. This CDR3 is CAISESTGAQPQHF. The CDR3 nucleotides read TGTGCCATCAGTGAGTCAACAGGGGCCCAGCCCCAGCATTTT.

The V gene is TRBV24-1, the J gene TRBJ2-7; unclear D gene. The germline CDR1 and CDR2 sequences are KGHDR and SFDVKD. The CDR3 sequence is 14 residues long. V lost 2 bases and J lost 3, with 10 bases in between. The CDR3 DNA follows: TGTGCCACCAGTGATTCAGGAACAAGCTACGAGCAGTACTTC. It is translated as CATSDSGTSYEQYF.

V and J are TRBV7-6 and TRBJ2-5, with no clear D. The V gene's germline CDR1 is SGHVS and CDR2 FNYEAQ. V was pared by 4 bases and J by 8 bases, with 20 bases between. The CDR3 sequence is 15 residues long. The CDR3 sequence is CASSSDDKLLRTQYF. DNA for the CDR3: TGTGCCAGCAGCTCCGACGACAAACTCTTAAGAACCCAGTACTTC.

V and J are TRBV10-3 and TRBJ2-7; tentatively, D is TRBD2 (6 bases). CDR1 ENHRY and CDR2 SYGVKD come from the germline V gene. CDR3 length equals 12 residues. V gave up 8 bases and J gave up 6 bases, with 14 bases separating them. As DNA, the CDR3 is TGTGCCATCGGGACTCCTGATCGCGAGCAGTACTTC. Amino acid sequence: CAIGTPDREQYF.

V gene TRBV2 combines with J gene TRBJ2-5; 8 bases agree with TRBD1. Unmatched junction bases numbered 6, after V lost 4 bases and J lost 5 bases. CDR3 length: 14 residues. Germline assignment: CDR1 SNHLY and CDR2 FYNNEI. The CDR3 loop is CASSVWDRRETQYF. Written as DNA, the CDR3 is TGTGCCAGCAGTGTATGGGACAGGAGGGAGACCCAGTACTTC.

V usage is TRBV5-6 and J usage is TRBJ2-3; D gene uncertain. The germline V gene encodes CDR1 SGHDT and CDR2 YYEEEE. The CDR3 length is 15 residues. V was trimmed by 0 bases and J by 2 bases, leaving 10 bases between them. CDR3 coding DNA: TGTGCCAGCAGCTTGGTTCCCGCGATCACAGATACGCAGTATTTT. This translates into CASSLVPAITDTQYF.

The V and J genes are TRBV6-2 or TRBV6-3 and TRBJ2-7; 8 bases are a match to TRBD1. The CDR3 sequence is 12 residues long. V shed 4 bases and J 7 bases; nucleotides not matched to a gene: 3. From germline, CDR1 is MNHEY and CDR2 SVGEGT. The CDR3: CASSSDRGEQYF. CDR3 sequence (DNA): TGTGCCAGCAGTTCCGACAGGGGAGAGCAGTACTTC.

This chain links TRBV24-1 with TRBJ1-4, with TRBD1 identical over 7 bases. The CDR3 length is 17 residues. Trimming at V came to 2 bases and at J to 6 bases, leaving 11 bases not matched to a gene. Germline V gene lookup returns CDR1 KGHDR and CDR2 SFDVKD. CDR3 region: CATSDSILTGSYEKLFF. In DNA form, the CDR3 reads TGTGCCACCAGTGATTCAATACTGACAGGGTCGTATGAAAAACTGTTTTTT.

This clone appeared once. V usage is TRBV4-2 and J usage is TRBJ2-3; D remains ambiguous. Germline V gives CDR1 LGHNA, CDR2 YNFKEQ. V dropped 0 bases and J dropped 6 bases, with 7 bases sitting between them. The CDR3 contains 13 residues. CDR3 residues: CASSQEAVDTQYF. DNA of the CDR3: TGTGCCAGCAGCCAAGAGGCTGTGGATACGCAGTATTTT.

This clone was observed a single time. The rearrangement links TRBV30 to TRBJ1-2, with D hard to call. Between the trimmed V and J ends, which lost 3 bases and 0 bases, there was a span of 11 bases. Germline V CDR1 and CDR2: GTSNPN, SVGIG (reference sequence). The CDR3 runs 14 residues. CDR3 DNA: TGTGCCTGGAGCCCCCCTTCGGCTAACTATGGCTACACCTTC. This codes for CAWSPPSANYGYTF. The complete variable domain, with remaining parts taken from reference TRBV30 and TRBJ1-2, reads SQTIHQWPATLVQPVGSPLSLECTVEGTSNPNLYWYRQAAGRGLQLLFYSVGIGQISSEVPQNLSASRPQDRQFILSSKKLLLSDSGFYLCAWSPPSANYGYTFGSGTRLTVV.

In nucleotides, the CDR3 is TGCGCCAGCAGCTTGGGCGACAGGGGTTTGGAGACCCAGTACTTC. The encoded protein is CASSLGDRGLETQYF. The chain recombines TRBV5-1 with TRBJ2-5; 8 positions agree with TRBD1. This CDR3 comprises 15 residues. Germline V gene data show CDR1 as SGHRS and CDR2 as YFSETQ. V dropped 0 bases and J dropped 5; count of bases not matched to a gene: 6.

As DNA, the CDR3 is TGCAGCGCCACAGGGGCCTCCGAGCAGTACTTC. This translates into CSATGASEQYF. V usage is TRBV29-1 and J usage is TRBJ2-7, with 7 bases identical to TRBD1. The CDR3 has 11 amino acids. The V and J ends lost 7 bases and 6 bases, in that order; junction bases with no gene match: 6. CDR1 and CDR2 from the germline V gene are SQVTM and ANQGSEA.

The genes are TRBV6-5 and TRBJ2-3; D is undetermined. Germline assignment: CDR1 MNHEY and CDR2 SVGAGI. The CDR3 totals 15 residues. Trimming cost V 6 bases and J 0 bases, with 13 bases left between them. The CDR3 reads CASRYLGASTDTQYF. The DNA of the CDR3 is TGTGCCAGCAGATACCTCGGAGCCAGCACAGATACGCAGTATTTT.

The CDR3 DNA is TGCGCCAGCAGCCTCAGTGCGGGAAATCAGCCCCAGCATTTT. As protein: CASSLSAGNQPQHF. The rearrangement uses TRBV5-1 and TRBJ1-5; D is unresolved. Trimming removed 4 bases from V and 4 bases from J, with 12 bases in between. From germline, CDR1 is SGHRS and CDR2 YFSETQ. This CDR3 has 14 residues. Full variable domain (missing parts from reference TRBV5-1 and TRBJ1-5): KAGVTQTPRYLIKTRGQQVTLSCSPISGHRSVSWYQQTPGQGLQFLFEYFSETQRNKGNFPGRFSGRQFSNSRSEMNVSTLELGDSALYLCASSLSAGNQPQHFGDGTRLSIL.

The chain joins TRBV6-5 to TRBJ2-4; 7 bases are shared with TRBD2. The CDR3 is made up of 16 amino acids. The trim removed 4 bases at V and 3 bases at J, leaving 9 bases unmatched. Germline V gene sequence: CDR1 MNHEY, CDR2 SVGAGI. Here the CDR3 DNA reads TGTGCCAGCAGTTCCTTACCCCGGGACTACAAAAACATTCAGTACTTC. Translating it yields CASSSLPRDYKNIQYF.

The sample holds a few counts of this clone. The chain carries TRBV5-1 and TRBJ2-5, with TRBD2 matching 8 bases. Trimming cost V 5 bases and J 1 base; bases outside gene matches: 4. This CDR3 comprises 14 residues. The germline CDR1 and CDR2 sequences are SGHRS and YFSETQ. The CDR3 sequence is CASSSLAGQETQYF. CDR3 DNA sequence: TGCGCCAGCAGTAGTCTAGCGGGCCAAGAGACCCAGTACTTC.

This clone was counted once. This chain links TRBV6-5 with TRBJ1-5; D remains ambiguous. Germline lookup yields CDR1 MNHEY and CDR2 SVGAGI. V lost 7 bases to trimming and J lost 5 bases, with 9 bases between them. This CDR3 has 12 amino acids. CDR3 nucleotide sequence: TGTGCCAGCATCCCCCCAGATCAGCCCCAGCATTTT. Its protein product is CASIPPDQPQHF.

The J gene is TRBJ1-1, the V gene TRBV11-3; D possibly corresponds to TRBD1 (6 bases). From germline, CDR1 is SGHNT and CDR2 YENEEA. The CDR3 runs 11 residues. V was trimmed by 6 bases and J by 11 bases, leaving 13 bases between them. For the CDR3, the DNA is TGTGCCAGCAGAAGACAGGCCGACGCTTTCTTT. Translation: CASRRQADAFF.

This chain connects TRBV25-1 to TRBJ2-7, with D unclear. This CDR3 spans 14 amino acids. The V gene's germline CDR1 is MGHDK and CDR2 SYGVNS. The V and J ends lost 1 base and 0 bases respectively, with 7 bases between them. CDR3: CASSEFPDSYEQYF. DNA of the CDR3: TGTGCCAGCAGTGAATTTCCAGACTCCTACGAGCAGTACTTC.

V gene TRBV28 combines with J gene TRBJ1-3; D unresolved. Germline V lookup: CDR1 MDHEN, CDR2 SYDVKM. The CDR3 runs 12 residues. V was cut by 10 bases and J by 0 bases, with 7 bases left in between. The CDR3: CAISNSGNTIYF. The DNA of the CDR3 is TGTGCCATCAGCAACTCTGGAAACACCATATATTTT.

The chain couples TRBV28 to TRBJ1-5; 7 bases match TRBD1. The length of the CDR3 is 15 residues. Trimming took 6 bases from V and 7 from J; bases not matched to a gene: 12. Germline loops: CDR1 MDHEN, CDR2 SYDVKM. CDR3 in DNA: TGTGCCAGCAGGCGAAGCTCGACAGGGTCCCAGCCCCAGCATTTT. Translated, it gives CASRRSSTGSQPQHF. The full variable domain, with the rest looked up from reference TRBV28 and TRBJ1-5, is DVKVTQSSRYLVKRTGEKVFLECVQDMDHENMFWYRQDPGLGLRLIYFSYDVKMKEKGDIPEGYSVSREKKERFSLILESASTNQTSMYLCASRRSSTGSQPQHFGDGTRLSIL.

At least ten counts were recorded for this clone. J is TRBJ1-1 and V is TRBV4-1; D possibly corresponds to TRBD1 (5 bases). Germline V gene lookup returns CDR1 MGHRA and CDR2 YSYEKL. The V end was cut by 1 base, the J end by 8 bases, with 11 bases between. The CDR3 spans 13 residues. The CDR3 loop is CASSQAWGVEAFF. The CDR3 bases are TGCGCCAGCAGCCAAGCTTGGGGGGTGGAAGCTTTCTTT.

The rearrangement joins TRBV6-6 to TRBJ1-5, with a weak D call TRBD1 (5 bases). Germline loops: CDR1 MNHNY, CDR2 SVGAGI (reference sequence). The V end was cut by 6 bases, the J end by 2 bases, with 14 bases between. The CDR3 loop spans 15 amino acids. The CDR3 here is CASRKTAGRNQPQHF. CDR3 in DNA: TGTGCCAGCAGGAAGACAGCAGGTCGCAATCAGCCCCAGCATTTT.

The rearrangement uses TRBV4-2 and TRBJ2-7, with no clear D. V lost 1 base to trimming and J lost 3 bases, with 10 bases between them. Germline CDR1 reads LGHNA; CDR2 reads YNFKEQ. The CDR3 has 14 residues. This CDR3 reads CASSQVAVDYEQYF. The CDR3 DNA follows: TGTGCCAGCAGCCAAGTAGCTGTAGACTACGAGCAGTACTTC.